Following are 2 T cell receptor beta chains from one sample sequenced in a study of sequential checkpoint blockade in melanoma. The treatment here: randomized to nivolumab then ipilimumab (arm A) or the reverse (arm B). Only in-frame clones appear in the TCRdb table, and some are missing; sequencing was by immunoSEQ multiplex PCR. The table records around 6,800 clones, 20% to 30% of them present only once. The specimen was tumor tissue (inferred from file names), collected from a patient given nivolumab and ipilimumab in sequence. These receptors all stem from a human donor with melanoma.

This clone showed up just a few times. The V gene is TRBV12-5, the J gene TRBJ1-2; D remains unclear. Germline CDR1 and CDR2: LGHNT and FRNRAP. Trimming took 3 bases from V and 8 from J, leaving 7 bases between them. The CDR3 contains 11 residues. This CDR3 reads CASGLGSGYTF. Written as DNA, the CDR3 is TGTGCTAGTGGTTTAGGGAGCGGCTACACCTTC.

V gene TRBV12-5 combines with J gene TRBJ2-3; TRBD1 is a possible D gene (6 bases). V was shortened by 5 bases and J by 0 bases, with 12 bases between the two germline ends. Germline CDR1 reads LGHNT; CDR2 reads FRNRAP. This CDR3 region has 15 residues. Written as DNA, the CDR3 is TGTGCTAGTGGTCCAGAAGGACAGAGCACAGATACGCAGTATTTT. Translation: CASGPEGQSTDTQYF.